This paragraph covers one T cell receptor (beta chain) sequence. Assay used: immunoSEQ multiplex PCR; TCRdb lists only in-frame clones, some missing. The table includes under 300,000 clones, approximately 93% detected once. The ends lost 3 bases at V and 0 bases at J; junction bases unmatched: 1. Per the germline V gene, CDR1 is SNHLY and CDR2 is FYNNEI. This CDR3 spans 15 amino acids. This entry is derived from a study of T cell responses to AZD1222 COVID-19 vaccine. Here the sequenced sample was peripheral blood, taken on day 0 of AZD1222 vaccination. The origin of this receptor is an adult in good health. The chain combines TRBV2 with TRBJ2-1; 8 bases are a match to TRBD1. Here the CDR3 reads CASSDRGLSYNEQFF. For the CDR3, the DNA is TGTGCCAGCAGTGACAGGGGGCTCTCCTACAATGAGCAGTTCTTC.